This TCR beta chain was identified in a study of metastatic and nonmetastatic thyroid tumors. About the research overall: Comparative analysis of repertoires was undertaken across blood and tumor or nodule tissue obtained from malignant and benign thyroid patients.

This clone has a count of ten or more. The antigen remains unidentified. Study-wide results and caveats: According to reports, the diversity of TCR beta was significantly higher in malignant thyroid tumors than in benign nodules, and this held in both blood and tumor samples.

No patient received treatment before thyroid surgery. CDR1 is MDHEN, CDR2 SYDVKM, per germline. Trimming left V 6 bases short and J 4 bases short, with 12 bases between. The CDR3 loop spans 13 amino acids. TCRdb re-analyzed the PCR reads through MiXCR. Of around 12,000 clones in the sample, around a quarter were seen once. The sequencing sample was made of tumor tissue. This chain uses TRBV28 with TRBJ1-2; D might be TRBD1 (5 bases). This TCR was recovered from a female donor with papillary thyroid cancer or a benign thyroid nodule (not recorded which). Some clones in this sample may be carry-over from other donors' samples. As DNA, the CDR3 is TGTGCCAGCAGCGGGGGGGGGGGCTATGGCTACACCTTC. It translates to CASSGGGGYGYTF.